Listed below are T cell receptor beta chains from one sample, sequenced in a study of T cells in Graves' hyperthyroidism and ophthalmopathy. One entry per CDR3 protein, called by TCRdb with MiXCR from the multiplex PCR reads. The sample lists a few hundred thousand distinct CDR3 sequences, under 15% seen once, with around a third in the top ten. The sequencing input was blood. The source is a woman aged 25 to 39 with Graves' hyperthyroidism. Both conserved end residues are part of each CDR3.

V: TRBV28; J: TRBJ2-1; CDR3: CASSLIRPSNEQFF
V: TRBV12-3/TRBV12-4; J: TRBJ2-2; CDR3: CASSLAVGQGVNTGELFF
V: TRBV27; J: TRBJ2-1; CDR3: CASSLLRANEQFF
V: TRBV20-1; J: TRBJ2-7; CDR3: CSARDLGSSGRSSYEQYF
V: TRBV24-1; J: TRBJ1-2; CDR3: CATSDRDRGGYTF
V: TRBV5-1; J: TRBJ1-4; CDR3: CASSPGQGGEKLFF
V: TRBV10-3; J: TRBJ2-3; CDR3: CAISESMGGTSTDTQYF
V: TRBV4-1; J: TRBJ2-1; CDR3: CASSQDAGLAGAREQFF
V: TRBV30; J: TRBJ1-1; CDR3: CAWSVLGTGNTEAFF
V: TRBV20-1; J: TRBJ2-7; CDR3: CSLKVPGGRYEQYF
V: TRBV2; J: TRBJ1-2; CDR3: CASRGDRGGYTF
V: TRBV7-8; J: TRBJ2-7; CDR3: CASTLGTAGALYEQYF
V: TRBV20-1; J: TRBJ2-5; CDR3: CSARDNWWDRGQETQYF
V: TRBV9; J: TRBJ2-1; CDR3: CASSTGQGGLYNEQFF
V: TRBV5-5; J: TRBJ2-6; CDR3: CASSLQGTPSGANVLTF
V: TRBV3-1; J: TRBJ2-7; CDR3: CASSAVGHYEQYF
V: TRBV6-1; J: TRBJ2-1; CDR3: CASSYTLAGNEQFF
V: TRBV6-1; J: TRBJ1-6; CDR3: CASSQGRGNSPLHF
V: TRBV25-1; J: TRBJ2-2; CDR3: CASSMEYAGELFF